What follows describes a single T cell receptor beta chain. CD8+ and CD4+ T cells were negatively isolated; TEMRA cells were FACS-enriched. These data come from a study of CD8 T cells in Susac syndrome. This CDR3 spans 16 amino acids. Germline assignment: CDR1 SGHAT and CDR2 FQNNGV. V was pared by 6 bases and J by 6 bases, with 22 bases between. Reverse transcription used roughly 0.45 to 1 ug RNA and random hexamers. TCRdb ran MiXCR on the immunoSEQ multiplex PCR reads and lists one entry per CDR3 protein. The repertoire holds 130,000 or so distinct CDR3 sequences, with roughly 76% as singletons. The clonotype originates from a human donor with multiple sclerosis. Material: CD8+ T cells from PBMCs. The chain uses TRBV11-2 and TRBJ2-3; D is possibly TRBD1 (5 bases). CDR3 sequence reads: CASSWLQGSGSDTQYF. CDR3 in DNA: TGTGCCAGCAGTTGGCTTCAAGGATCAGGGTCGGATACGCAGTATTTT.